This T cell receptor beta chain was identified in a study of tumor-infiltrating lymphocytes in primary liver carcinoma. General study findings and limits: Pairs of tumor regions overlapped more than tumor-adjacent and tumor-blood pairs did.

Using a constant-region primer together with ProtoScript II reverse transcriptase, TCR beta cDNA was made from 500 ng of total RNA. Slightly modified ARM-PCR, run as three nested multiplex PCR rounds, produced the TCR beta libraries. In the first two PCR rounds, TRBV1-TRBV30 forward primers were paired with a C-beta reverse primer, and each round lasted approximately 10 cycles. A single record per CDR3 protein comes from TCRdb applying MiXCR to the multiplex PCR reads. This sample has 300,000 to 400,000 distinct CDR3 sequences, with roughly 60% found just once. Germline DNA was also extracted, and blood RNA derived from unsorted whole blood. For this clonotype: Its antigen remains unidentified. Its ends do not fully match the called genes, so a read error is possible.

The germline CDR1 and CDR2 sequences are LGHNA and YNFKEQ. The CDR3 sequence is 16 residues long. The sequencing input was peripheral blood. This sequence originates from a middle-aged man with primary liver carcinoma and hepatitis B virus infection. The chain recombines TRBV4-2 with TRBJ2-1; 8 bases agree with TRBD2. The CDR3 here is CANSQETGTSVNEQFF. The CDR3 nucleotides are TGTGCCAACAGCCAGGAGACCGGGACTAGTGTCAATGAGCAGTTCTTC.